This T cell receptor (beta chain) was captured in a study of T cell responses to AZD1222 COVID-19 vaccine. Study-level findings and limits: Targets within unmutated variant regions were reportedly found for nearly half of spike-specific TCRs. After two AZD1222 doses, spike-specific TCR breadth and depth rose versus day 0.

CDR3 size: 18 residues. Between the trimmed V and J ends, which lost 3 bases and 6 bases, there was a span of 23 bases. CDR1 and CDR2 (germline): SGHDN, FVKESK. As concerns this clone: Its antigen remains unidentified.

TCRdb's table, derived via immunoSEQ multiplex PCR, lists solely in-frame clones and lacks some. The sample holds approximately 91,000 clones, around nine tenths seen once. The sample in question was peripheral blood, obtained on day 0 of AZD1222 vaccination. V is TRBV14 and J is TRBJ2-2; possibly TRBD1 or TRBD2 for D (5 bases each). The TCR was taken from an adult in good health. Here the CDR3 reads CASSHNAQSRVGAGELFF. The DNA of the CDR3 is TGTGCCAGCAGCCACAACGCGCAGAGCAGGGTGGGGGCCGGGGAGCTGTTTTTT.